This T cell receptor beta chain comes out of a study of tumor-infiltrating lymphocytes in primary liver carcinoma. The sample holds many counts of this clonotype. Blood RNA was derived from unsorted whole blood, and germline DNA was extracted too. Reverse transcription of approximately 520 ng total RNA with a constant-region primer produced TCR beta cDNA. The TCR beta library was amplified through three nested multiplex PCR rounds in a modified ARM-PCR procedure. TCRdb processed the multiplex PCR reads anew with MiXCR; each CDR3 protein has one entry. The repertoire has about 350,000 distinct CDR3 sequences, 65% of them found once; the top ten carry roughly 6%. The receptor comes from a man aged 35 to 55 with primary liver carcinoma and hepatitis B virus infection. What was sequenced was peripheral blood.

For the CDR3, the DNA is TGTGCCAGCAAAACCAGGGGAGCGGCCGAGCAGTACTTC. Its protein product is CASKTRGAAEQYF. The V call is TRBV6-6, the J call TRBJ2-7, with D perhaps matching TRBD1 (6 bases). The V end lost 7 bases, the J end lost 6 bases, and 16 bases lay between the germline ends. Germline assignment: CDR1 MNHNY and CDR2 SVGAGI (reference sequence). The CDR3 contains 13 residues.